This T cell receptor (beta chain) stems from a study of T cells in localized non-small cell lung cancer. Sequencing was performed with immunoSEQ multiplex PCR; in TCRdb, only in-frame clones are kept and a portion is missing. This table has roughly 33,000 clones, roughly 90% appearing once. The receptor was derived from a woman aged 40-69 years with stage I lung adenocarcinoma. Sequencing used peripheral blood, obtained before any cancer treatment.

For the CDR3, the DNA is TGTGCCAGTTCCTACGGACTAGCGGAAGAGACCCAGTACTTC. Its translation: CASSYGLAEETQYF. The chain uses TRBV19 and TRBJ2-5; 10 positions agree with TRBD2. CDR1 and CDR2 from the germline V gene are LNHDA and SQIVND (reference sequence). The J segment lost 3 bases and the V segment lost 8 bases, leaving 6 bases of the junction unmatched. The CDR3 covers 14 residues.